This T cell receptor (beta chain) was retrieved from a study of circulating CD8 cells and anti-PD-1 response in melanoma. Points from the study as a whole: DNEG was most diverse; TIGIT repertoires were least diverse. The cohort mixed treatment-naive and previously treated patients.

The QIAseq Immune Repertoire TCR panel built the libraries from roughly 15 ng of total RNA. TCRdb reanalysed the reads using MiXCR and keeps one entry per CDR3 protein. This table has approximately 1,100 distinct CDR3 sequences, approximately 6.2% appearing once. This clonotype is labeled as medium-sized. The antigen is undetermined. The V end lost 5 bases, the J end lost 6 bases, and 17 bases lay between the germline ends. Germline assignment: CDR1 MNHNS and CDR2 SASEGT. The CDR3 is 15 amino acids. Sorting of live CD3+CD8+TCRalphabeta+ cells by PD-1 and/or TIGIT gave four subsets. The source was CD8+ T cells from PBMCs, collected at baseline or after one month of anti-PD-1 therapy (not recorded which). The sequence came from a human donor with melanoma. The chain links TRBV6-1 to TRBJ2-1, with D hard to call. CDR3 DNA sequence: TGTGCCAGCAGTATTAGGGCGGAAGCCTTCAATGAGCAGTTCTTC. It translates to CASSIRAEAFNEQFF.